This is a list of T cell receptor beta chains from one sample in a study of OX40 agonist ivuxolimab in advanced cancers. Using immunoSEQ multiplex PCR, the repertoire was profiled, and TCRdb retains in-frame clones only, with some absent. The sample lists some 90,000 clones, less than 95% occurring once. The sequenced sample was CD4+ or CD8+ T cells sorted from blood, obtained in a trial of the OX40 agonist ivuxolimab. These receptors were taken from an adult with an advanced solid tumor such as melanoma, head and neck, liver or kidney cancer. CDR3s include the opening cysteine and the closing phenylalanine or tryptophan. Fields, in order: J gene, clone size, V gene, CDR3 protein. Some rows have no size entry. The others give once, few or many, or a class for an expanded clone.

TRBJ2-2 | - | TRBV28 | CASRRVTGELFF
TRBJ2-5 | - | TRBV19 | CASSTQRDGLEETQYF
TRBJ2-1 | - | TRBV19 | CASSTRTDQGNEQFF
TRBJ2-5 | - | TRBV18 | CASSPPRTGETQYF
TRBJ1-2 | once | TRBV5-4 | CASSFATGMDGYTF
TRBJ2-7 | - | TRBV7-2 | CASRGPGGYEQYF
TRBJ1-1 | - | TRBV19 | CASSITRNTEAFF
TRBJ2-1 | - | TRBV28 | CASRLKTSGRQFF
TRBJ2-7 | few | TRBV18 | CASSPPGQVSEQYF
TRBJ2-5 | - | TRBV27 | CASSLWQGGRETQYF
TRBJ2-7 | few | TRBV5-6 | CASSPGRTAHFYEQYF
TRBJ1-1 | - | TRBV28 | CASSPSDRMNTEAFF
TRBJ2-2 | - | TRBV7-2 | CASRSGSGGTGELFF
TRBJ1-1 | few | TRBV29-1 | CSVARVDTEAFF
TRBJ1-2 | - | TRBV4-2 | CASSFWDRAGYTF
TRBJ2-7 | - | TRBV7-8 | CASSRRWEQYF
TRBJ2-5 | - | TRBV5-1 | CASSTSGTGIQETQYF
TRBJ1-5 | - | TRBV29-1 | CSARQGSNQPQHF
TRBJ1-2 | - | TRBV4-1 | CASSQDGQGGGYTF
TRBJ2-1 | - | TRBV30 | CAFGRREQFF
TRBJ1-1 | - | TRBV18 | CASSPDGGNTEAFF
TRBJ2-1 | once | TRBV5-1 | CASSRRDGKYNEQFF
TRBJ1-2 | - | TRBV28 | CASISPGQGALGYTF